This T cell receptor (beta chain) originates from a study of shared clonotypes between healthy human individuals. Positively selected for CCR7, the CD45RO-negative cells used as naive CD8 cells excluded terminally differentiated effector memory CD45RA+ cells. The table came from immunoSEQ multiplex PCR; TCRdb's copy has only in-frame clones and leaves some out. The repertoire has approximately 600,000 clones, 95% of them found once; the top ten carry approximately 0.12%. Germline-derived CDR1 and CDR2 are MDHEN and SYDVKM. The V and J ends lost 5 bases and 0 bases respectively, with 5 bases between them. This CDR3 is 12 amino acids long. Comments on this clone: This sample also contains other DNA sequences that code for the same CDR3.

The source of this sequence is a woman in her twenties or thirties in good health. The chain couples TRBV28 to TRBJ2-7; D is ambiguous. Sequenced sample: naive CD8+ T cells sorted from blood. The DNA of the CDR3 is TGTGCCAGCAGTCCGACCTCCTACGAGCAGTACTTC. Residues: CASSPTSYEQYF.